This passage covers 8 T cell receptor beta chains from one sample sequenced in a study of response to subunit inactivated influenza vaccine. TCRdb ran MiXCR on the RT-PCR reads and lists one entry per CDR3 protein. The sample has hundreds of thousands of distinct CDR3 sequences, 13% to 15% seen once. This specimen consisted of PBMCs from blood, obtained around 15 days before vaccination. These receptors all stem from a man aged 50-60 years who received an inactivated influenza vaccine.

The chain uses TRBV3-1 and TRBJ2-1; D may be TRBD1 (8 bases). Trimming shortened V by 4 bases and J by 4 bases, and 20 bases separated the two germline ends. The CDR3 runs 17 residues. CDR1 is LGHDT and CDR2 is YNNKEL in the germline V gene (reference sequence). The chain's CDR3 is CASSPTGGRGSYNEQFF. The CDR3 DNA sequence: TGTGCCAGCAGCCCCACAGGGGGGAGGGGATCTTACAATGAGCAGTTCTTC.

This chain links TRBV10-1 with TRBJ2-7, with D possibly TRBD1 on 6 matching bases. Germline V lookup: CDR1 WNHNN, CDR2 SYGVQD (reference sequence). The CDR3 runs to 12 residues. With 3 bases removed from V and 5 bases from J, the gap between germline ends came to 8 bases. CDR3 sequence (DNA): TGCGCCAGCAGTGACGGGGACAACGAGCAGTACTTC. Its protein is CASSDGDNEQYF.

The chain has TRBV11-2 and TRBJ2-6, with 10 bases matching TRBD1. This CDR3 comprises 18 residues. The J segment lost 0 bases and the V segment lost 4 bases, leaving 6 bases of the junction unmatched. Germline CDR1 SGHAT, CDR2 FQNNGV. The CDR3 region is CASSSPGQGNSGANVLTF. CDR3 nucleotides: TGTGCCAGCAGCTCACCGGGACAGGGGAACTCTGGGGCCAACGTCCTGACTTTC.

The gene calls are TRBV2 and TRBJ2-1; 7 bases agree with TRBD2. CDR3 size: 17 residues. The V gene end was trimmed by 8 bases and the J gene end by 2 bases; junction bases not matched to a gene: 15. The germline V gene has CDR1 SNHLY and CDR2 FYNNEI. CDR3 in amino acids: CASRADLSLAAYNEQFF. DNA of the CDR3: TGTGCCAGCCGTGCAGATCTGAGTCTAGCGGCCTACAATGAGCAGTTCTTC.

In this sample, this clonotype turned up a few times. The V gene is TRBV18, the J gene TRBJ2-7; weak D call: TRBD1 (6 bases). Trimming pared 5 bases from V and 2 bases from J, leaving 19 bases between. CDR1 and CDR2 (germline): KGHSH, LQKENI. The CDR3 has 16 residues. DNA for the CDR3: TGTGCCAGCTCAGCCGCGACAGGACCGGGCCCCTACGAGCAGTACTTC. Its protein product is CASSAATGPGPYEQYF.

CDR3 in amino acids: CASSFPTGPYGYTF. In DNA form, the CDR3 reads TGTGCCAGCAGCTTCCCCACAGGGCCCTATGGCTACACCTTC. The V and J genes are TRBV7-9 and TRBJ1-2; D is possibly TRBD1 (6 bases). Trimming stripped 3 bases from V and 4 bases from J, with 12 bases between. This CDR3 is built from 14 residues. CDR1 is SEHNR and CDR2 is FQNEAQ in the germline V gene (reference sequence).

This clonotype was seen a handful of times. The CDR3 loop reads CSARVWLAGGSDTQYF. DNA for the CDR3: TGCAGTGCTAGAGTGTGGCTAGCGGGAGGTTCAGATACGCAGTATTTT. The chain employs TRBV20-1 and TRBJ2-3; TRBD2 matches 11 bases. The CDR3 is 16 residues long. Germline V gene data show CDR1 as DFQATT and CDR2 as SNEGSKA (reference sequence). The junction had 7 bases not matched to a gene; V was cut back by 1 base and J by 4 bases.

The sample holds a few counts of this clonotype. The chain is built from TRBV27 and TRBJ1-6; D ambiguous. This CDR3 has 14 amino acids. Germline V CDR1 and CDR2: MNHEY, SMNVEV (reference sequence). Trimming removed 3 bases from V and 7 bases from J, with 10 bases in between. The CDR3 here is CASSFDVANSPLHF. The CDR3 nucleotides read TGTGCCAGCAGTTTCGACGTGGCGAATTCACCCCTCCACTTT.